Sequencing of this T cell receptor (beta chain) was carried out in a study of beta chain features in type 1 diabetes. The study's findings and limits: At VDJ recombination sites, type 1 diabetes patients had fewer insertions and more deleted nucleotides.

V was pared by 6 bases and J by 6 bases, with 14 bases between. Germline V gene data show CDR1 as ENHRY and CDR2 as SYGVKD. The CDR3 runs to 13 residues. As every portion of the isolated RNA was reverse transcribed, the sequencing read expressed TCRB transcripts. The data were produced by immunoSEQ multiplex PCR, yet TCRdb's version contains in-frame clones alone and is incomplete. The table records hundreds of thousands of clones, about 30% of them present only once. In all sorted populations, purity surpassed 95%. There are a few counts of this clone. The antigen is undetermined. Sequenced input: naive CD4+ T cells from blood. The V gene is TRBV10-3, the J gene TRBJ1-2, with D maybe TRBD1 (5 bases). This TCR was recovered from a man aged 18 to 30 in good health. CDR3 sequence reads: CAIRGPGAHGYTF. The CDR3 bases are TGTGCCATCAGGGGGCCTGGGGCCCATGGCTACACCTTC.